This T cell receptor beta chain was observed in a study of T cells after yellow fever vaccination. This clonotype has a count of ten or more. Antigen: not known. Study-wide results and caveats: Abundant clonotypes (contaminants from the bulk population) could be present in FACS-sorted repertoires. It was the secondary response that reached its peak faster, day 5 versus 15, but it was weaker.

TCRdb re-called the 5' RACE reads with MiXCR, one entry per CDR3 protein. The sample lists 250,000 or so distinct CDR3 sequences, more than 3.5% seen once, with about a fifth in the top ten. The CDR3 is 12 residues long. Germline CDR1 and CDR2: SQVTM and ANQGSEA. The ends were cut back, 3 bases at V and 2 bases at J, with 6 bases in the middle. The origin of this receptor is a man between 18 and 35 years old who received the YFV17D yellow fever vaccine. The input for sequencing was PBMCs, taken 15 days after the yellow fever booster vaccination. The chain links TRBV29-1 to TRBJ2-3; D gene uncertain. CDR3 in DNA: TGCAGCGTTGAGTGGGACACAGATACGCAGTATTTT. Translation: CSVEWDTDTQYF.